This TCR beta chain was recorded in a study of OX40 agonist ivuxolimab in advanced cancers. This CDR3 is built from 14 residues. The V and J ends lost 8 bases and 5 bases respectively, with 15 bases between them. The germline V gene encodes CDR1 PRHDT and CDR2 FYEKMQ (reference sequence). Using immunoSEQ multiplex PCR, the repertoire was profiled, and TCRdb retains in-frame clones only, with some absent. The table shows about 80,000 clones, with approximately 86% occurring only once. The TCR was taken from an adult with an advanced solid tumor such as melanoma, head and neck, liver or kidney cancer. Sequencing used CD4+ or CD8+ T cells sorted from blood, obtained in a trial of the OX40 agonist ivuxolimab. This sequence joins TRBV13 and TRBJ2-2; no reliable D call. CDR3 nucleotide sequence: TGTGCCAGCCGTCGTAAGGGTTGGACCGGGGAGCTGTTTTTT. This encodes CASRRKGWTGELFF.